This TCR beta chain is drawn from a study of blood T cell repertoires in COVID-19. Background on the study: Samples taken during acute and convalescent COVID-19 were collected in the United States, Italy and Spain. PBMCs, B-cell-depleted T cells, or T cells provided the cDNA or gDNA that made up the material.

As handled by the study authors: Amplifying reference gene primers gave estimates of nucleated cell counts. The protocol was immunoSEQ multiplex PCR, while the TCRdb copy is restricted to in-frame clones and leaves out a portion. For V, J and clone size, that table is used; D and trimming come from the DNA. The table includes nearly 110,000 clones, roughly 90% detected once. With V trimmed by 1 base and J by 6 bases, 6 bases remained unmatched. This CDR3 spans 15 amino acids. CDR1 is LGHDT and CDR2 is YNNKEL in the germline V gene (reference sequence). This chain links TRBV3-1 (or the pseudogene TRBV3-2) with TRBJ2-3, with 8 bases identical to TRBD1. The sequence was collected from a man aged 35 to 55 with active or convalescent COVID-19. The material sequenced was peripheral blood. CDR3 in amino acids: CASSQAGRGQDTQYF. CDR3 bases: TGTGCCAGCAGCCAAGCGGGCAGGGGGCAGGATACGCAGTATTTT.